The subject of this entry is one T cell receptor beta chain. The sample is drawn from a study of blood T cell repertoires in COVID-19. CDR1 LNHDA and CDR2 SQIVND come from the germline V gene (reference sequence). V was clipped by 10 bases and J by 4 bases; unmatched bases: 16. This CDR3 is built from 16 residues. Profiled with immunoSEQ multiplex PCR; TCRdb holds only in-frame clones, not every one. The sample records some 30,000 clones, approximately 89% being singletons. Specimen: peripheral blood. The receptor was isolated from a man older than 75 with acute or convalescent COVID-19. This chain uses TRBV19 with TRBJ2-3; 8 nucleotides line up with TRBD2. CDR3 nucleotide sequence: TGTGCCATCCCGGCCAGGCGGGAGGTCTGGGCAGATACGCAGTATTTT. Its translation is CAIPARREVWADTQYF. The full variable domain, rest sourced from reference TRBV19 and TRBJ2-3, is DGGITQSPKYLFRKEGQNVTLSCEQNLNHDAMYWYRQDPGQGLRLIYYSQIVNDFQKGDIAEGYSVSREKKESFPLTVTSAQKNPTAFYLCAIPARREVWADTQYFGPGTRLTVL.